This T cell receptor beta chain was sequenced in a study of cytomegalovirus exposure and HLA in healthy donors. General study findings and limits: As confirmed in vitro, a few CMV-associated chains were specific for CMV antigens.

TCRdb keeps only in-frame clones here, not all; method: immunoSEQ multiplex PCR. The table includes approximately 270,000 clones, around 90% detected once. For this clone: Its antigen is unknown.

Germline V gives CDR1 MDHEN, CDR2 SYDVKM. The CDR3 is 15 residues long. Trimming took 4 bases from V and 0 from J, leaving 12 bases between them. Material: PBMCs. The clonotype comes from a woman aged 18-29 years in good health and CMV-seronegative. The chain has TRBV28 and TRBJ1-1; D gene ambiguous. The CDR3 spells CASSSGGSMNTEAFF. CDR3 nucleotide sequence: TGTGCCAGCAGTTCCGGCGGAAGCATGAACACTGAAGCTTTCTTT.